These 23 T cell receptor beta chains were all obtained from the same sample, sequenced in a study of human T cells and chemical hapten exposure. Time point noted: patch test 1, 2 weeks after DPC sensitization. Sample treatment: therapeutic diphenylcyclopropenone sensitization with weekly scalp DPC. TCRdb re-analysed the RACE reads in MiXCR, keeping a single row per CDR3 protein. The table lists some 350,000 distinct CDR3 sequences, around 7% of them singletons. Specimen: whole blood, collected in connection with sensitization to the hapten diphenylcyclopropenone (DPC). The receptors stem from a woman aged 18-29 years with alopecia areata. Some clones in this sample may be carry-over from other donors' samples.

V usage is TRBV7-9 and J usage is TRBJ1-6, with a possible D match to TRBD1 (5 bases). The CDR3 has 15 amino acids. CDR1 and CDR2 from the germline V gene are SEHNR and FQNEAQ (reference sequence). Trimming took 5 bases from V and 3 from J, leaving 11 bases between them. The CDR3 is CASSTGSFYNSPLHF. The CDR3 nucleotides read TGTGCCAGCAGCACAGGATCCTTCTATAATTCACCCCTCCACTTT.

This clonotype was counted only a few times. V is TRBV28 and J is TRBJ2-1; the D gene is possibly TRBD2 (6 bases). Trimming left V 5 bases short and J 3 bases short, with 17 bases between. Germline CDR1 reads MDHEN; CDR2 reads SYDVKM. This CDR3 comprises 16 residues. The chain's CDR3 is CASSPGPGGFYNEQFF. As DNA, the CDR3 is TGTGCCAGCAGTCCAGGCCCCGGGGGTTTCTACAATGAGCAGTTCTTC.

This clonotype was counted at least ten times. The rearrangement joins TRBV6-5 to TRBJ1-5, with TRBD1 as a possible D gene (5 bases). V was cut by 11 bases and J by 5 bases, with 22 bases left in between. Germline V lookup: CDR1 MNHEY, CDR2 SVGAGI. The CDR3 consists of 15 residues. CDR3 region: CAGGGLDRPYQPQHF. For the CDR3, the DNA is TGTGCCGGGGGGGGACTGGATCGTCCCTATCAGCCCCAGCATTTT.

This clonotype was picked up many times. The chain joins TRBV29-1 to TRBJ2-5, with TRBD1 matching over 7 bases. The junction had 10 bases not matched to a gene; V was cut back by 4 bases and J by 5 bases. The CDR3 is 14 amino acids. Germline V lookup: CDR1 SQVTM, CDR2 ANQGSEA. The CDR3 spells CSVAFKTGWETQYF. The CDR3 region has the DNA TGCAGCGTTGCCTTTAAGACAGGGTGGGAGACCCAGTACTTC.

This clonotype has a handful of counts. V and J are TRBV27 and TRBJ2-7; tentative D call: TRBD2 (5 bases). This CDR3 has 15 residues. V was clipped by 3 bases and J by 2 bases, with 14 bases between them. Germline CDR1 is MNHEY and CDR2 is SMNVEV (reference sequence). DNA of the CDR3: TGTGCCAGCAGTTTCAAGAGGGCAGCAACCTACGAGCAGTACTTC. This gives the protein CASSFKRAATYEQYF.

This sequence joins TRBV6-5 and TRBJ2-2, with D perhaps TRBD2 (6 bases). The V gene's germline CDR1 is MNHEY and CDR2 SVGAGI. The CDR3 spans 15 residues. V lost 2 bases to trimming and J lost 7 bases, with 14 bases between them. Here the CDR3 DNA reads TGTGCCAGCAGTTACGACACTAGCCTAAACGGGGAGCTGTTTTTT. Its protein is CASSYDTSLNGELFF.

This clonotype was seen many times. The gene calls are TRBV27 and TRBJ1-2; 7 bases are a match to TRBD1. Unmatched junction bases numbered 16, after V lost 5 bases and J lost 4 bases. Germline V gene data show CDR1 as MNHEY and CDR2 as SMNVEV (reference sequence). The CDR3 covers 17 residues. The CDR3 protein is CASSGTIGTASGYGYTF. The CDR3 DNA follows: TGTGCCAGCAGTGGCACTATAGGGACAGCTTCAGGCTATGGCTACACCTTC.

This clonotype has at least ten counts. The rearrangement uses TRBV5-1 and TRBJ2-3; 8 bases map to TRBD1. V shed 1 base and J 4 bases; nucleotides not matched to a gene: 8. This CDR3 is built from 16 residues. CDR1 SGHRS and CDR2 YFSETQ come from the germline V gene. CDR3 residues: CASSLQGAVEADTQYF. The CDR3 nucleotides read TGCGCCAGCAGCTTGCAGGGGGCAGTGGAGGCAGATACGCAGTATTTT.

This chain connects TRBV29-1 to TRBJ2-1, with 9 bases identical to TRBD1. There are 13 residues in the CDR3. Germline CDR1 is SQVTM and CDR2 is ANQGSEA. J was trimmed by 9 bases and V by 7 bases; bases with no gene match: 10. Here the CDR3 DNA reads TGCAGCGGGACGGGACAGGGTTTCGGTGAGCAGTTCTTC. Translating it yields CSGTGQGFGEQFF.

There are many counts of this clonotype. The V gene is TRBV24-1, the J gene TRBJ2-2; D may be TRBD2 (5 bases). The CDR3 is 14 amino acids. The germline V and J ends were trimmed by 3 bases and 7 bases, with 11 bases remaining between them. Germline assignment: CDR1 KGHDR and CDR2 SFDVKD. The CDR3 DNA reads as TGTGCCACCAGTGATCCTAGGACTGACGGGGAGCTGTTTTTT. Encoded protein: CATSDPRTDGELFF.

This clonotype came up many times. This CDR3 is CASSLMAGRDETQYF. In DNA form, the CDR3 reads TGCGCCAGCAGCCTCATGGCGGGGAGGGATGAGACCCAGTACTTC. The chain combines TRBV4-1 with TRBJ2-5, with 7 nucleotides matching TRBD2. The CDR3 is 15 residues long. V shed 4 bases and J 5 bases; nucleotides not matched to a gene: 10. Germline V CDR1 and CDR2: MGHRA, YSYEKL.

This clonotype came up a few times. The DNA of the CDR3 is TGTGCCAGCAGCGCCTACAGGGTATCGAACACCGGGGAGCTGTTTTTT. It translates to CASSAYRVSNTGELFF. This chain joins TRBV7-8 and TRBJ2-2, with D possibly being TRBD1 (6 bases). Deletions cut 5 bases from V and 0 bases from J, with 13 bases between. The CDR3 covers 16 residues. CDR1 is SGHVS and CDR2 is FQNEAQ in the germline V gene.

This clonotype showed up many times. CDR3 DNA: TGCGCCAGCAGCCAAGATTTGGCTAGCGGGGGGGCCGGGGAGCTGTTTTTT. This translates into CASSQDLASGGAGELFF. The chain combines TRBV4-3 with TRBJ2-2; 12 nucleotides line up with TRBD2. This CDR3 is built from 17 residues. V was clipped by 0 bases and J by 6 bases; unmatched bases: 5. CDR1 is LGHNA, CDR2 YSLEER, per germline.

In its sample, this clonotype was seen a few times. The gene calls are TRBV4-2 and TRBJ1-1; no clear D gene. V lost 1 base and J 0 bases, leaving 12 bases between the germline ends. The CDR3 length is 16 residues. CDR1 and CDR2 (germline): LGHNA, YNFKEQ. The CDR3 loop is CASSQVGRGLNTEAFF. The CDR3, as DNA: TGTGCCAGCAGCCAAGTGGGCCGGGGTTTGAACACTGAAGCTTTCTTT.

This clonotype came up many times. The CDR3 sequence is CSVWGQGNEQYF. The CDR3 DNA reads TGCAGCGTGTGGGGTCAGGGGAACGAGCAGTACTTC. V and J are TRBV29-1 and TRBJ2-7, with D possibly being TRBD1 (6 bases). Germline V lookup: CDR1 SQVTM, CDR2 ANQGSEA. With 6 bases removed from V and 5 bases from J, the gap between germline ends came to 14 bases. The CDR3 consists of 12 residues.

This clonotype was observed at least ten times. CDR3 in amino acids: CATSASGGADTQYF. The CDR3, as DNA: TGTGCCACCAGTGCAAGCGGGGGCGCAGATACGCAGTATTTT. The chain uses TRBV24-1 and TRBJ2-3, with 8 bases aligning to TRBD2. The germline gives CDR1 KGHDR, CDR2 SFDVKD. CDR3 length: 14 amino acids. The junction had 4 bases not matched to a gene; V was cut back by 5 bases and J by 4 bases.

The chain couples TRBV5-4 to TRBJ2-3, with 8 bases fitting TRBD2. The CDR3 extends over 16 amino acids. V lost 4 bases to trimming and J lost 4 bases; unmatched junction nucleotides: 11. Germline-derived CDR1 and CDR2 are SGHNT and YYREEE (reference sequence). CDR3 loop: CASSPKAGGGADTQYF. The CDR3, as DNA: TGTGCCAGCAGCCCCAAGGCGGGGGGCGGGGCAGATACGCAGTATTTT.

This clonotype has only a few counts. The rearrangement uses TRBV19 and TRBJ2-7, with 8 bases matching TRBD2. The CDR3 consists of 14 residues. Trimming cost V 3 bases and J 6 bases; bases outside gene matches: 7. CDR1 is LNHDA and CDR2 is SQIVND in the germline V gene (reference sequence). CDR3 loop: CASSISGALAEQYF. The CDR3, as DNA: TGTGCCAGTAGTATTAGCGGGGCCTTAGCCGAGCAGTACTTC. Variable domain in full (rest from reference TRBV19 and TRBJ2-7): DGGITQSPKYLFRKEGQNVTLSCEQNLNHDAMYWYRQDPGQGLRLIYYSQIVNDFQKGDIAEGYSVSREKKESFPLTVTSAQKNPTAFYLCASSISGALAEQYFGPGTRLTVT.

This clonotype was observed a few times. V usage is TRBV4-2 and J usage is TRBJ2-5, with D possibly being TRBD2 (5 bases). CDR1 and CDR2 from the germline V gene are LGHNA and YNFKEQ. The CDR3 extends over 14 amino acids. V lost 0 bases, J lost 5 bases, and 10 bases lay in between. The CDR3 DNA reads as TGTGCCAGCAGCCAAGAACGAGGGATTGAGACCCAGTACTTC. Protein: CASSQERGIETQYF.

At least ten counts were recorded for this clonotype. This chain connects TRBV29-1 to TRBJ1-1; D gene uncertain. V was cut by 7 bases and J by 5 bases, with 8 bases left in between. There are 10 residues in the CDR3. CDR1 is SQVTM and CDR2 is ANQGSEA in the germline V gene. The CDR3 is CSGVETEAFF. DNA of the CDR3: TGCAGCGGGGTGGAAACTGAAGCTTTCTTT.

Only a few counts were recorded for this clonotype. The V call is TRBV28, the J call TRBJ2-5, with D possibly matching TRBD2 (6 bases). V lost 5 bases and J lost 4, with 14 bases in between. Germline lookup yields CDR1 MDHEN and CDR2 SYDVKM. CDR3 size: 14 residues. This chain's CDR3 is CASSPPARGETQYF. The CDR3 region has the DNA TGTGCCAGCAGTCCCCCGGCGCGGGGAGAGACCCAGTACTTC.

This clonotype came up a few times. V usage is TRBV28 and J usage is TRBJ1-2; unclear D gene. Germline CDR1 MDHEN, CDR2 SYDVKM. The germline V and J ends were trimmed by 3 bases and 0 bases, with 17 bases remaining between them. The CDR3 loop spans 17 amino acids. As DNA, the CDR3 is TGTGCCAGCAGTTTTCCGCCTTCACTGGATTCTAACTATGGCTACACCTTC. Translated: CASSFPPSLDSNYGYTF.

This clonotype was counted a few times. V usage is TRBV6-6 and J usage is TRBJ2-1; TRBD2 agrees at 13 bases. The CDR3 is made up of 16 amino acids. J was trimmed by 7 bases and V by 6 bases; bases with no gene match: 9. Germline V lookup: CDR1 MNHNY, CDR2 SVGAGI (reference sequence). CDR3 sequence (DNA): TGTGCCAGCAGGCACCAGACTAGCGGGGGGTTGAATGAGCAGTTCTTC. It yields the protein CASRHQTSGGLNEQFF.